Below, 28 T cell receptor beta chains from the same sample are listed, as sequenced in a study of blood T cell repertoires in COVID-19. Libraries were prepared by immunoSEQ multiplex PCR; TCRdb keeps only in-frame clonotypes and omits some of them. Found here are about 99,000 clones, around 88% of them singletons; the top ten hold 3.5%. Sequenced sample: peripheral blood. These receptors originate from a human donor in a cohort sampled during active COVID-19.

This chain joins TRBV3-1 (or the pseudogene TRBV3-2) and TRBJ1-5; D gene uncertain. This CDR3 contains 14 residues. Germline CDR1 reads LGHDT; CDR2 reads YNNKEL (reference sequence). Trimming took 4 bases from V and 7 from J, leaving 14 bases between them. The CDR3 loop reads CASSLGLRGQPQHF. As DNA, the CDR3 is TGTGCCAGCAGCCTCGGACTTAGAGGGCAGCCCCAGCATTTT.

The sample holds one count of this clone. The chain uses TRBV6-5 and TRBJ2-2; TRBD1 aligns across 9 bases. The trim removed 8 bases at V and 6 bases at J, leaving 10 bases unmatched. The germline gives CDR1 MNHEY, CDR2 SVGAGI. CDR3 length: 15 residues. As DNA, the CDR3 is TGTGCCAGCTCGGCACAGGGGGCGGCTCCCGGGGAGCTGTTTTTT. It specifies CASSAQGAAPGELFF.

The CDR3 coding sequence is TGTGCCAGCAGCTTTGGTCCTCCGGGACAGGTAACAGGAAACACCATATATTTT. Translation: CASSFGPPGQVTGNTIYF. The V call is TRBV11-2, the J call TRBJ1-3; 8 bases agree with TRBD1. Germline trimming cut 3 bases from V and 4 bases from J; bases unmatched to any gene: 14. The CDR3 has 18 amino acids. Germline V gene sequence: CDR1 SGHAT, CDR2 FQNNGV.

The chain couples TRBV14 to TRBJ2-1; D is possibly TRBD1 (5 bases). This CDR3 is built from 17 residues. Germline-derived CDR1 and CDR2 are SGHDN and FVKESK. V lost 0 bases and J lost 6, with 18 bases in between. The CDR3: CASSQDMSAGKGNEQFF. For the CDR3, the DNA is TGTGCCAGCAGCCAAGATATGTCGGCAGGGAAGGGCAATGAGCAGTTCTTC.

The CDR3 loop is CASSLLTGGNEQYF. Written as DNA, the CDR3 is TGTGCCAGCAGCCTATTGACAGGGGGGAACGAGCAGTACTTC. The chain employs TRBV5-6 and TRBJ2-7; 9 bases are shared with TRBD1. This CDR3 region has 14 residues. Trimming took 4 bases from V and 5 from J; bases not matched to a gene: 7. Germline loops: CDR1 SGHDT, CDR2 YYEEEE.

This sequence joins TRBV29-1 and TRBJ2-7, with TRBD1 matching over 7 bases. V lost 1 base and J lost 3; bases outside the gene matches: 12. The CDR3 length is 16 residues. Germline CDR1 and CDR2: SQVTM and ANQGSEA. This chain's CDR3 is CSVEGPSGQDLYEQYF. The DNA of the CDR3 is TGCAGCGTTGAAGGGCCTTCCGGACAGGACCTCTACGAGCAGTACTTC.

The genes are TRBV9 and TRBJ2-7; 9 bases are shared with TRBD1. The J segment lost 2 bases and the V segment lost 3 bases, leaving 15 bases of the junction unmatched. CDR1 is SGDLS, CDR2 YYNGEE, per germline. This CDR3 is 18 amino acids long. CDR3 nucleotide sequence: TGTGCCAGCAGCGATAATCCAGGGAGGGACAGGGATGCCTACGAGCAGTACTTC. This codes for CASSDNPGRDRDAYEQYF.

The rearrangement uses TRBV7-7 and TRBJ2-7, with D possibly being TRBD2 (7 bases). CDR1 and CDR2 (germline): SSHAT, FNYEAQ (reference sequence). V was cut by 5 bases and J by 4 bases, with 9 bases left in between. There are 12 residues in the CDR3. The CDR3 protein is CASSRGGYEQYF. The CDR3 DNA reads TGTGCCAGCAGCAGGGGGGGGTACGAGCAGTACTTC.

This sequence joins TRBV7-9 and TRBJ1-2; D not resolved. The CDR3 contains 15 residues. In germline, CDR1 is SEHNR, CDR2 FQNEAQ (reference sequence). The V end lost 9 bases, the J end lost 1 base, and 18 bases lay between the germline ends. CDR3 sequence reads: CASLDTSTFNYGYTF. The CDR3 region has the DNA TGTGCCAGTCTCGACACCTCAACCTTTAACTATGGCTACACCTTC.

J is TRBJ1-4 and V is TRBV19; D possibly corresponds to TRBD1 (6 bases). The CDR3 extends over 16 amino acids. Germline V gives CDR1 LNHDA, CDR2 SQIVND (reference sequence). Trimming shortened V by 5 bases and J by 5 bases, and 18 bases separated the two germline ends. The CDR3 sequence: CASSAYHRAGNEKLFF. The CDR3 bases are TGTGCCAGTAGTGCCTACCACAGGGCTGGGAATGAAAAACTGTTTTTT.

The CDR3 sequence is CASSLLSGTRTEAFF. The CDR3 nucleotides are TGTGCCAGCAGCTTGCTTTCCGGGACAAGAACTGAAGCTTTCTTT. This chain joins TRBV5-6 and TRBJ1-1, with a weak D call TRBD1 (6 bases). Germline V lookup: CDR1 SGHDT, CDR2 YYEEEE. Trimming removed 1 base at V and 5 bases at J, with 15 bases between. The CDR3 covers 15 residues. The complete variable domain, with remaining parts taken from reference TRBV5-6 and TRBJ1-1, reads DAGVTQSPTHLIKTRGQQVTLRCSPKSGHDTVSWYQQALGQGPQFIFQYYEEEERQRGNFPDRFSGHQFPNYSSELNVNALLLGDSALYLCASSLLSGTRTEAFFGQGTRLTVV.

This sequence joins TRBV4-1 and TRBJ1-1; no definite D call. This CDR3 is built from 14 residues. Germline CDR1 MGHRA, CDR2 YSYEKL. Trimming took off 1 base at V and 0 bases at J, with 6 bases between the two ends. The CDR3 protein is CASSQGLLNTEAFF. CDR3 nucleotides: TGCGCCAGCAGCCAAGGACTGTTGAACACTGAAGCTTTCTTT.

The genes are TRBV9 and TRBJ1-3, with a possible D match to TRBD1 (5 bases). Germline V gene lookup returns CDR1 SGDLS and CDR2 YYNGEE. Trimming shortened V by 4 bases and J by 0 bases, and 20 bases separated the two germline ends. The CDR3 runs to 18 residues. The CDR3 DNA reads TGTGCCAGCAGCCTAACAGGCACGTTCCTCTCCTCTGGAAACACCATATATTTT. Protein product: CASSLTGTFLSSGNTIYF.

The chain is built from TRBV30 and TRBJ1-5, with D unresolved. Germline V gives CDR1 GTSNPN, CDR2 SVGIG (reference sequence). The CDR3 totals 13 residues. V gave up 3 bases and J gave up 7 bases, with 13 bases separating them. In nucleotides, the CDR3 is TGTGCCTGGAGCCCCCAGGAGGCCCAGCCCCAGCATTTT. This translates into CAWSPQEAQPQHF.

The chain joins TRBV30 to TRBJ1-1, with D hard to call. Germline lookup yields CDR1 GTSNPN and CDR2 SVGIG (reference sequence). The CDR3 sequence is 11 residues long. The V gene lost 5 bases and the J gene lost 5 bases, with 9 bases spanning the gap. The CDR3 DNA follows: TGTGCCTGGGAAGACATAACTGAAGCTTTCTTT. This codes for CAWEDITEAFF.

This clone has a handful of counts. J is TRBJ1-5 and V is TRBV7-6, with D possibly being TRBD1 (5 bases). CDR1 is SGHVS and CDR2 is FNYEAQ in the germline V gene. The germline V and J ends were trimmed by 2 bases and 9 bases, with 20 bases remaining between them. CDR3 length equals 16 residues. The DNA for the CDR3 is TGTGCCAGCAGCTTAATAAGTAGGGTAGGGGTCTGGCCCCAGCATTTT. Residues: CASSLISRVGVWPQHF.

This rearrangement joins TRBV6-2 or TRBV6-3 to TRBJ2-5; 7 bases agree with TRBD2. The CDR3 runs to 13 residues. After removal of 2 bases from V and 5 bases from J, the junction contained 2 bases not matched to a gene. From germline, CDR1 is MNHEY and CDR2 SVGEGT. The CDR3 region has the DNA TGTGCCAGCAGTTACCGAGCGGGGGAGACCCAGTACTTC. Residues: CASSYRAGETQYF.

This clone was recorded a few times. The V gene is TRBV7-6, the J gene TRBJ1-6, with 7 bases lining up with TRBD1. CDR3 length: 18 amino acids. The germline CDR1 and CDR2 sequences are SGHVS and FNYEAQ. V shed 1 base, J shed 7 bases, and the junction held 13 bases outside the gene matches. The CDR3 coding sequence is TGTGCCAGCAGCTTAGACCTCCCGACAGGGAGTCTGAATTCACCCCTCCACTTT. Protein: CASSLDLPTGSLNSPLHF.

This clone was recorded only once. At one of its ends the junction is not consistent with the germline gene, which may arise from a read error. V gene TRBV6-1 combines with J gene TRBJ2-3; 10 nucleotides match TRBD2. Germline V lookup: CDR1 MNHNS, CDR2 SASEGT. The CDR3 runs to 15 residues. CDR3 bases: TGTGCCAGCGGTGATATAGCGGGAGGAAAGGATACGCAGTATTTT. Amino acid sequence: CASGDIAGGKDTQYF.

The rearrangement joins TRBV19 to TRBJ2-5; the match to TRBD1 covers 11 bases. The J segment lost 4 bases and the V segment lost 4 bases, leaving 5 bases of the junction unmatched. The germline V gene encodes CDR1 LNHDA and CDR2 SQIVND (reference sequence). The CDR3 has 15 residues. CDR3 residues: CASSNPGTGGETQYF. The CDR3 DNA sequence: TGTGCCAGTAGTAACCCCGGGACAGGGGGAGAGACCCAGTACTTC.

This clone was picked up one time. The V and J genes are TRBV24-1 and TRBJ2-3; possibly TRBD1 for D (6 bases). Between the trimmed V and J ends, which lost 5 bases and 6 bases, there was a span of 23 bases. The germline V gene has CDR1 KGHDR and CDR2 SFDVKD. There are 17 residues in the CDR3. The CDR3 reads CATSGAGRIFQGDTQYF. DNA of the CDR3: TGTGCCACCAGTGGGGCAGGGCGGATCTTCCAGGGGGATACGCAGTATTTT.

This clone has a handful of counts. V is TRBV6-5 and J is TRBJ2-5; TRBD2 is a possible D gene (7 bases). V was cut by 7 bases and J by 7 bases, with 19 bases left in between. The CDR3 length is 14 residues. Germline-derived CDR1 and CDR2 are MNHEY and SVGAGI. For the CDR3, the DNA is TGTGCCAGCAACAACAAGGGGGGGCATCGGACCCAGTACTTC. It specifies CASNNKGGHRTQYF.

The CDR3 coding sequence is TGTGCCAGCAGCCCCGTCGGCACAGATACGCAGTATTTT. It translates to CASSPVGTDTQYF. This chain links TRBV3-1 (or the pseudogene TRBV3-2) with TRBJ2-3; D is undetermined. V was clipped by 4 bases and J by 1 base, with 6 bases between them. The V gene's germline CDR1 is LGHDT and CDR2 YNNKEL (reference sequence). The CDR3 has 13 residues.

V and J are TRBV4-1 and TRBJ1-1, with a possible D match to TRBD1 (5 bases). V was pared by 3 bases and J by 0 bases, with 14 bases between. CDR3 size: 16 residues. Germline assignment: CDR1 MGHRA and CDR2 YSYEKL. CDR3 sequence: CASSHPQEGLNTEAFF. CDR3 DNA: TGCGCCAGCAGCCATCCCCAGGAGGGGTTGAACACTGAAGCTTTCTTT.

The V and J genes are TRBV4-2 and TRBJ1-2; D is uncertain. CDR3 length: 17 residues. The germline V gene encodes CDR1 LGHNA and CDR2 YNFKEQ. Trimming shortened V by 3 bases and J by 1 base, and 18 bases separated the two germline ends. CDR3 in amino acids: CASSHNLIGRVNYGYTF. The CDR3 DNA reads TGTGCCAGCAGCCACAATTTGATTGGGAGGGTTAACTATGGCTACACCTTC.

The CDR3 loop is CASSPGEQETQYF. CDR3 sequence (DNA): TGTGCCAGCTCCCCGGGGGAACAAGAGACCCAGTACTTC. The rearrangement links TRBV21-1 to TRBJ2-5; the listed D gene, TRBD2, was not tested against the DNA. TRBV21-1 is labeled a pseudogene. CDR3 length: 13 residues.

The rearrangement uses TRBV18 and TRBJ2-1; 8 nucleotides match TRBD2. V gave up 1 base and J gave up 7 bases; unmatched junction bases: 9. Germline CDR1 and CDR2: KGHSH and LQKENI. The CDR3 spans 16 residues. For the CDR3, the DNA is TGTGCCAGCTCACCACAATCGGTGGCTAGCGGGAATGAGCAGTTCTTC. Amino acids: CASSPQSVASGNEQFF.

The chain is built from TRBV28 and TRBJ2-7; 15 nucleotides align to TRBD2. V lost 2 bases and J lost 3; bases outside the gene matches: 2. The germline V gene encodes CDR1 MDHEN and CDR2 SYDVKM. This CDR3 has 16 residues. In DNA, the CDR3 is TGTGCCAGCAGTTTAGAGGGACTAGCGGGAGGCTACGAGCAGTACTTC. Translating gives CASSLEGLAGGYEQYF. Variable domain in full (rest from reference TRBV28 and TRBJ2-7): DVKVTQSSRYLVKRTGEKVFLECVQDMDHENMFWYRQDPGLGLRLIYFSYDVKMKEKGDIPEGYSVSREKKERFSLILESASTNQTSMYLCASSLEGLAGGYEQYFGPGTRLTVT.